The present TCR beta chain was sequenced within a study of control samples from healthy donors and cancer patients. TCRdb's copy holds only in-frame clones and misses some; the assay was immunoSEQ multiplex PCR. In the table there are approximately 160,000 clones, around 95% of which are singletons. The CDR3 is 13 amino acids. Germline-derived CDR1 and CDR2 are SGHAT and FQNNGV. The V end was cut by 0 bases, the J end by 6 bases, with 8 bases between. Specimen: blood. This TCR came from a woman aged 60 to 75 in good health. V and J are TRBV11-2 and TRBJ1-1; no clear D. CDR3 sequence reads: CASSLDLGAEAFF. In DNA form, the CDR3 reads TGTGCCAGCAGCTTAGATTTAGGTGCTGAAGCTTTCTTT. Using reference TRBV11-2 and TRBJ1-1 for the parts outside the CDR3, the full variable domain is EAGVAQSPRYKIIEKRQSVAFWCNPISGHATLYWYQQILGQGPKLLIQFQNNGVVDDSQLPKDRFSAERLKGVDSTLKIQPAKLEDSAVYLCASSLDLGAEAFFGQGTRLTVV.